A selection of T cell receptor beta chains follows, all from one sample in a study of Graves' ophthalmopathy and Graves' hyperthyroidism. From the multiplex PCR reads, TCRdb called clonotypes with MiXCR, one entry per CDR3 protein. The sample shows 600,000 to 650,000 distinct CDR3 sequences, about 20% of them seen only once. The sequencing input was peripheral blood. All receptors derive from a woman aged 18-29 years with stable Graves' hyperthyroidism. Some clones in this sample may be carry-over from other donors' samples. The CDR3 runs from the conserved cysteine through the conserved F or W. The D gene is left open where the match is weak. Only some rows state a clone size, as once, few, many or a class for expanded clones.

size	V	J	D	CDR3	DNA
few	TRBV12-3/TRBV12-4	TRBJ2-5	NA	CASGSWAGDWETQYF	TGTGCCAGCGGAAGTTGGGCAGGGGATTGGGAGACCCAGTACTTC
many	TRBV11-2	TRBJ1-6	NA	CASSLRSRVNDSPLHF	TGTGCCAGCAGCTTACGGTCCAGGGTAAATGATTCACCCCTCCACTTT
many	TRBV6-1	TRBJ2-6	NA	CASRAFAGANVLTF	TGTGCCAGCAGGGCATTCGCAGGGGCCAACGTCCTGACTTTC
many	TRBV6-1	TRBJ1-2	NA	CASSGRWGADYGYTF	TGTGCCAGCAGTGGTCGGTGGGGAGCGGACTATGGCTACACCTTC
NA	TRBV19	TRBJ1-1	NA	CASIMNPWDTEAFF	TGTGCCAGTATCATGAATCCGTGGGACACTGAAGCTTTCTTT
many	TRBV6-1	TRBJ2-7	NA	CASNGQNTYEQYF	TGTGCCAGCAACGGCCAGAACACCTACGAGCAGTACTTC
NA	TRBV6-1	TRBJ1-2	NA	CATKDPGKRGYTF	TGTGCCACCAAGGATCCGGGGAAGAGGGGCTACACCTTC
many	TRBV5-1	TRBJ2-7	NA	CASNPGSREDEQYF	TGCGCCAGCAACCCTGGGAGCAGGGAGGACGAGCAGTACTTC
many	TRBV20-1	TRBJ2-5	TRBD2	CSARDREGKGSSGPWETQYF	TGCAGTGCTAGAGATCGGGAGGGTAAAGGGTCTAGCGGTCCTTGGGAGACCCAGTACTTC
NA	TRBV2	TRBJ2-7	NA	CASSLGGGRGISEQYF	TGTGCCAGCAGTCTAGGTGGGGGGCGAGGGATATCCGAGCAGTACTTC
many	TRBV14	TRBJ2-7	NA	CASSQVGAPPGEQYF	TGTGCCAGCAGCCAAGTCGGAGCACCGCCGGGCGAGCAGTACTTC
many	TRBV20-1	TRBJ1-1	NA	CSARTRRDSEAFF	TGCAGTGCTAGAACCCGCCGGGACTCTGAAGCTTTCTTT
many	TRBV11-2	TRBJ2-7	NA	CASNIPGVRRGYEQYF	TGTGCCAGCAACATCCCCGGTGTAAGAAGGGGTTACGAGCAGTACTTC
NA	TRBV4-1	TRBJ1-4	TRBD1	CASSHWGQDEKLFF	TGCGCCAGCAGCCATTGGGGACAGGATGAAAAACTGTTTTTT
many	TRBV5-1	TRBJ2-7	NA	CASSLVPRETYEQYF	TGCGCCAGCAGCTTGGTTCCCAGGGAGACTTACGAGCAGTACTTC
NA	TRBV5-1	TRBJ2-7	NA	CASSLEPSFYEQYF	TGCGCCAGCAGCTTGGAGCCTAGCTTCTACGAGCAGTACTTC
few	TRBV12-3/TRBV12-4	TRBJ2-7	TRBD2	CASRVGLAGGEQYF	TGTGCCAGCAGGGTAGGACTAGCGGGGGGCGAGCAGTACTTC
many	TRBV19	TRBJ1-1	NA	CASLRGAEAFF	TGTGCCAGCCTCCGGGGAGCTGAAGCTTTCTTT
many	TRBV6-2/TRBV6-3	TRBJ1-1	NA	CASSYSKSSFQGVGTEAFF	TGTGCCAGCAGTTACTCGAAAAGCTCTTTTCAGGGAGTAGGAACTGAAGCTTTCTTT
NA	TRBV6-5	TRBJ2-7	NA	CASSLLAFGSSYEQYF	TGTGCCAGCAGTTTACTTGCGTTTGGAAGCTCCTACGAGCAGTACTTC
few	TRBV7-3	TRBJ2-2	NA	CASKLSGNTGELFF	TGTGCCAGCAAACTTAGCGGGAACACCGGGGAGCTGTTTTTT
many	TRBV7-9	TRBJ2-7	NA	CASSLVLGPYEQYF	TGTGCCAGCAGCTTAGTACTAGGACCCTACGAGCAGTACTTC
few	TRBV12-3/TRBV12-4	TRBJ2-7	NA	CASSPRTSSSYEQYF	TGTGCCAGCAGTCCCCGGACTTCTAGCTCCTACGAGCAGTACTTC
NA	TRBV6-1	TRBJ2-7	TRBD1	CASSAYRGREQYF	TGTGCCAGCAGTGCTTACAGGGGGCGCGAGCAGTACTTC
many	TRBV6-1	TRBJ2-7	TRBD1	CASSVQGAYEQYF	TGTGCCAGCAGTGTCCAGGGGGCTTACGAGCAGTACTTC
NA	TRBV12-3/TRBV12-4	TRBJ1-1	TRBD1	CASSHRTGEVSEAFF	TGTGCCAGCAGTCACAGGACAGGGGAGGTTTCTGAAGCTTTCTTT
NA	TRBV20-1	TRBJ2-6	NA	CSAREMGSGANVLTF	TGCAGTGCTAGAGAAATGGGCTCTGGGGCCAACGTCCTGACTTTC
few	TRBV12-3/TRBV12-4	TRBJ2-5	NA	CASSLPQEETQYF	TGTGCCAGCAGTTTACCTCAGGAAGAGACCCAGTACTTC
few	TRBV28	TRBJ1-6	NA	CASSLVSAQWYNSPLHF	TGTGCCAGCAGTTTGGTTTCGGCCCAGTGGTATAATTCACCCCTCCACTTT
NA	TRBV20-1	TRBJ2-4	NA	CSASGVGPNIKYF	TGCAGTGCTAGCGGTGTCGGGCCAAACATTAAGTACTTC
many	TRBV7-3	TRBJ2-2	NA	CASSWGHSNTGELFF	TGTGCCAGCAGCTGGGGTCATTCGAACACCGGGGAGCTGTTTTTT
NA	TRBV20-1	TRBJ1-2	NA	CSPGRGTNYGYTF	TGCAGTCCCGGCAGGGGAACCAACTATGGCTACACCTTC
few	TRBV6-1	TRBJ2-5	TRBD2	CASRQLSGGNQETQYF	TGTGCCAGCAGGCAGCTAAGCGGGGGGAACCAAGAGACCCAGTACTTC
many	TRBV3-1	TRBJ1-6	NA	CASSQGLGSDSPLHF	TGTGCCAGCAGCCAAGGCCTCGGTTCGGATTCACCCCTCCACTTT
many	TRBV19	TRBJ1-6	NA	CASSIDPGVGSPLHF	TGTGCCAGTAGTATTGATCCAGGGGTTGGTTCACCCCTCCACTTT
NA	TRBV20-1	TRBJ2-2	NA	CSVVGPGYTGELFF	TGCAGTGTTGTCGGCCCGGGTTACACCGGGGAGCTGTTTTTT
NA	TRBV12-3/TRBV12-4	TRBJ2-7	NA	CASSSVGGGEQYF	TGTGCCAGCAGTTCCGTAGGAGGGGGCGAGCAGTACTTC
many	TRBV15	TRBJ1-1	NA	CATSRVVLNTEAFF	TGTGCCACCAGCAGAGTTGTACTGAACACTGAAGCTTTCTTT
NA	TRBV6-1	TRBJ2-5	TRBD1	CASTPGRGLEETQYF	TGTGCCAGCACCCCGGGCAGGGGGCTTGAGGAGACCCAGTACTTC
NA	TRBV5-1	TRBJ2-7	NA	CASSGSGTERGEQYF	TGCGCCAGCAGCGGGTCCGGGACGGAAAGGGGGGAGCAGTACTTC
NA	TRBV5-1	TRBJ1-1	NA	CASSLGHPFGTEAFF	TGCGCCAGCAGCCTTGGACATCCTTTTGGGACTGAAGCTTTCTTT
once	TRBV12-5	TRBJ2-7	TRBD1	CASGPSGTGFEQYF	TGTGCTAGTGGGCCCTCGGGGACAGGCTTCGAGCAGTACTTC
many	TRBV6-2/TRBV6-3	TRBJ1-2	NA	CAPNSLTNYGYTF	TGTGCCCCCAATTCGCTTACTAACTATGGCTACACCTTC
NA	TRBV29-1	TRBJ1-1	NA	CSALSTLNTEAFF	TGCAGCGCTCTCTCCACGTTGAACACTGAAGCTTTCTTT
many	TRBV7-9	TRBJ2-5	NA	CASTPRVGREETQYF	TGTGCCAGCACTCCCAGAGTGGGACGGGAAGAGACCCAGTACTTC
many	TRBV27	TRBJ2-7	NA	CASRIGGSYEQYF	TGTGCCAGCAGAATCGGTGGCTCCTACGAGCAGTACTTC
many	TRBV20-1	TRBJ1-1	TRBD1	CSAGTGLVSAFF	TGCAGTGCTGGGACAGGACTGGTTTCAGCTTTCTTT
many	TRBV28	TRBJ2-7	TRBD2	CASSPPLRLAGLAYEQYF	TGTGCCAGCAGCCCCCCCCTCCGACTAGCGGGTCTCGCCTACGAGCAGTACTTC
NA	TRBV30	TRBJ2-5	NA	CAWSASWGETQYF	TGTGCCTGGAGCGCTTCATGGGGAGAGACCCAGTACTTC
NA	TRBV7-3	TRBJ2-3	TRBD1	CASSSGQGTDTQYF	TGTGCCAGCAGCTCTGGACAGGGCACAGATACGCAGTATTTT
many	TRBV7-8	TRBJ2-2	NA	CASSLAQRAGTGELFF	TGTGCCAGCAGCTTAGCTCAAAGGGCTGGGACCGGGGAGCTGTTTTTT
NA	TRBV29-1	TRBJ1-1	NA	CSASMAEAFF	TGCAGCGCCTCTATGGCTGAAGCTTTCTTT
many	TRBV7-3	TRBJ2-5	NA	CASSLMGPRETQYF	TGTGCCAGCAGCTTAATGGGACCCCGTGAGACCCAGTACTTC
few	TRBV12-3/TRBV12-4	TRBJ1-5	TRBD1	CASGRQGRYQPQHF	TGTGCCAGCGGGCGACAGGGCCGGTATCAGCCCCAGCATTTT
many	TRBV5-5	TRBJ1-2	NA	CASRTPEGFYGYTF	TGTGCCAGCAGAACACCCGAGGGCTTCTATGGCTACACCTTC
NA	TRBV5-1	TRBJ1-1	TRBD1	CASSSHNRGGGLNTEAFF	TGCGCCAGCAGCTCCCACAATCGGGGAGGGGGCTTGAACACTGAAGCTTTCTTT
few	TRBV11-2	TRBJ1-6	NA	CASSLDLTFSPPLHF	TGTGCCAGCAGCTTAGACTTGACTTTCAGCCCACCCCTCCACTTT
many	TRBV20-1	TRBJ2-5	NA	CSARDRVGGGPETQYF	TGCAGTGCTAGAGATAGGGTGGGAGGGGGGCCGGAGACCCAGTACTTC
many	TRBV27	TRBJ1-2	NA	CASSDSPNYGYTF	TGTGCCAGCAGCGACAGTCCTAACTATGGCTACACCTTC